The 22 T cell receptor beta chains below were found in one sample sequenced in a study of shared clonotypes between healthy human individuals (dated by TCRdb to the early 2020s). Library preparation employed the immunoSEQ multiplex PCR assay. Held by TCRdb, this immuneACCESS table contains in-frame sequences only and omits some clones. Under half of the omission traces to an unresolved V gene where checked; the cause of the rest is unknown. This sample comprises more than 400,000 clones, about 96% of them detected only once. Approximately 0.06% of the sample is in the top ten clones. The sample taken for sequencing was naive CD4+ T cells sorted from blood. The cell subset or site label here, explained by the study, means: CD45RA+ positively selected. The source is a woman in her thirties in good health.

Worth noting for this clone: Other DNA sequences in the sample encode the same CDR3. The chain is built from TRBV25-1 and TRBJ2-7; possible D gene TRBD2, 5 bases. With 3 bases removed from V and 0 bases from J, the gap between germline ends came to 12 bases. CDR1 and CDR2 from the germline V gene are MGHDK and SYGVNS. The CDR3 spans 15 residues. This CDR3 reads CASSEGLARSYEQYF. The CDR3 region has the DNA TGTGCCAGCAGTGAGGGTCTAGCTCGCTCCTACGAGCAGTACTTC.

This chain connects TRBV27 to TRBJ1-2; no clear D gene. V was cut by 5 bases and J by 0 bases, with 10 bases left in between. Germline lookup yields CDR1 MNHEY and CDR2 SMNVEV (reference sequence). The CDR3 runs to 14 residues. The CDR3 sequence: CASSVTASNYGYTF. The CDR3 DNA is TGTGCCAGCAGTGTAACTGCCTCTAACTATGGCTACACCTTC.

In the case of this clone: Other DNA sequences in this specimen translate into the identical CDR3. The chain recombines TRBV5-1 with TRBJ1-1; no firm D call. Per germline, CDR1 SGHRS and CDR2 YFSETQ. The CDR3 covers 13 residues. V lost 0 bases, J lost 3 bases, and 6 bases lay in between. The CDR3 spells CASSLVGDTEAFF. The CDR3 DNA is TGCGCCAGCAGCTTGGTTGGAGACACTGAAGCTTTCTTT.

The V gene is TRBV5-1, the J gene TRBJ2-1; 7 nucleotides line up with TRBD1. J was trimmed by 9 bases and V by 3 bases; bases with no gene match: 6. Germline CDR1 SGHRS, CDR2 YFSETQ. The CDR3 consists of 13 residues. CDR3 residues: CASSSGTEAEQFF. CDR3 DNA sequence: TGCGCCAGCAGCTCCGGGACAGAGGCTGAGCAGTTCTTC.

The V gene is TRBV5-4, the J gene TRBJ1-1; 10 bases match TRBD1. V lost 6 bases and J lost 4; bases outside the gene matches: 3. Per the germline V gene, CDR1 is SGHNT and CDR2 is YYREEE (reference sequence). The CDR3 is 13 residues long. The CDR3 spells CASKGQGTTEAFF. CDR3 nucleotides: TGTGCCAGCAAGGGACAGGGGACCACTGAAGCTTTCTTT.

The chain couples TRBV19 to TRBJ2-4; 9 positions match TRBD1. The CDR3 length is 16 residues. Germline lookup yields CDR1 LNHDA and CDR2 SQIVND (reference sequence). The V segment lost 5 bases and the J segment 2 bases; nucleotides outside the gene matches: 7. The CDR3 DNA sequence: TGTGCCAGTAGTCCCCCACAGGGGGCGACCAAAAACATTCAGTACTTC. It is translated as CASSPPQGATKNIQYF. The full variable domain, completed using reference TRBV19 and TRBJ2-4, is DGGITQSPKYLFRKEGQNVTLSCEQNLNHDAMYWYRQDPGQGLRLIYYSQIVNDFQKGDIAEGYSVSREKKESFPLTVTSAQKNPTAFYLCASSPPQGATKNIQYFGAGTRLSVL.

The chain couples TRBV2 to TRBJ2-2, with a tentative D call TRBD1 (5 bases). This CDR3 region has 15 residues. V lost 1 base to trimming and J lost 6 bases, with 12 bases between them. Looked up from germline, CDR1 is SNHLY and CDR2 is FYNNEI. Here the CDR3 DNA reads TGTGCCAGCAGTGAAGAGCAGGGTGGTGCCGGGGAGCTGTTTTTT. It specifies CASSEEQGGAGELFF.

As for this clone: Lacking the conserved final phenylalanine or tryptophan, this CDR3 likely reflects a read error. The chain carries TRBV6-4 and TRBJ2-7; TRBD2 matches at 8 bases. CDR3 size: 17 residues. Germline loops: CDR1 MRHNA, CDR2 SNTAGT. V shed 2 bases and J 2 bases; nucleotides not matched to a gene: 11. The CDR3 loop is CASSDASLAESPYEQYL. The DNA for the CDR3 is TGTGCCAGCAGTGACGCTTCACTAGCGGAGTCCCCCTACGAGCAGTACCTC.

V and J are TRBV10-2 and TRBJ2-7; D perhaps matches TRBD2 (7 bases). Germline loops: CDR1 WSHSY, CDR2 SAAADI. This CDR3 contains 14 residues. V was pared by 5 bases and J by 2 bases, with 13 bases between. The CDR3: CASSLGGAPYEQYF. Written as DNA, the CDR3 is TGCGCCAGCAGTTTGGGGGGGGCCCCCTACGAGCAGTACTTC.

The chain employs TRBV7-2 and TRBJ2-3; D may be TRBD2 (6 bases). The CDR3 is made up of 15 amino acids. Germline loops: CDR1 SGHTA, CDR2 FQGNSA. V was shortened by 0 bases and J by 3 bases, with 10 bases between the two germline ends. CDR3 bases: TGTGCCAGCAGCTTAGCACTAGCAGTAACAGATACGCAGTATTTT. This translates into CASSLALAVTDTQYF. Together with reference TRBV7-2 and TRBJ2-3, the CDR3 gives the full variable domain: GAGVSQSPSNKVTEKGKDVELRCDPISGHTALYWYRQSLGQGLEFLIYFQGNSAPDKSGLPSDRFSAERTGGSVSTLTIQRTQQEDSAVYLCASSLALAVTDTQYFGPGTRLTVL.

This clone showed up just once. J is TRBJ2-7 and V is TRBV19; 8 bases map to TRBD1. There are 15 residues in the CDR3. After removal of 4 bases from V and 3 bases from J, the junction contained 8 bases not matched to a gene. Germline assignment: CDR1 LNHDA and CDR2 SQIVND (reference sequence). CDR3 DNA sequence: TGTGCCAGTAGTAGCCACGGACAGGGACTCTACGAGCAGTACTTC. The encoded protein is CASSSHGQGLYEQYF.

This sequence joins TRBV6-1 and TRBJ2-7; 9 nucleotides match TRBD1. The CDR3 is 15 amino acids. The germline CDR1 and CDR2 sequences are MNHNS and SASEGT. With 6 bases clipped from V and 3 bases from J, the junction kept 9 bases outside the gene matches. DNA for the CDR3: TGTGCCAGCAGGGATAGGCCGGGACAGGGCTACGAGCAGTACTTC. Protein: CASRDRPGQGYEQYF.

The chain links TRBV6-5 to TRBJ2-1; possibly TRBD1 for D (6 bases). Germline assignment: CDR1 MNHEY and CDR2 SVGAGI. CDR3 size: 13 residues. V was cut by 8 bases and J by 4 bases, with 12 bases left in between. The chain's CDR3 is CASSRQEYNEQFF. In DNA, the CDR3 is TGTGCCAGCTCGAGACAGGAGTACAATGAGCAGTTCTTC.

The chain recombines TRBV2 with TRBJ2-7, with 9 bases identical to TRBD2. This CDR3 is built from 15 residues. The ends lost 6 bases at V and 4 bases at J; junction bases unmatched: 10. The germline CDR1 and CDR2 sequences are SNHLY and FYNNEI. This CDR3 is CASRPGAGGLYEQYF. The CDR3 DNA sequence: TGTGCCAGCAGGCCTGGGGCGGGAGGGCTGTACGAGCAGTACTTC. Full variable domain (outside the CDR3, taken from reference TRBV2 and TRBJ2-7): EPEVTQTPSHQVTQMGQEVILRCVPISNHLYFYWYRQILGQKVEFLVSFYNNEISEKSEIFDDQFSVERPDGSNFTLKIRSTKLEDSAMYFCASRPGAGGLYEQYFGPGTRLTVT.

The CDR3 DNA reads as TGTGCCAGCAGCTCATTCCGGGACAGGGTCGGAAATCAGCCCCAGCATTTT. The encoded protein is CASSSFRDRVGNQPQHF. The genes are TRBV27 and TRBJ1-5, with 9 bases fitting TRBD1. J was trimmed by 4 bases and V by 6 bases; bases with no gene match: 13. The CDR3 sequence is 17 residues long. Germline CDR1 and CDR2: MNHEY and SMNVEV (reference sequence).

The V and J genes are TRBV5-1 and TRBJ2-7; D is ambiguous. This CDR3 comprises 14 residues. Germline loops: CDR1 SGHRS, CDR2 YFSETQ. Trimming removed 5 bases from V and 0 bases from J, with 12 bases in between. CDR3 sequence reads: CASSTDSSSYEQYF. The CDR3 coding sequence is TGCGCCAGCAGTACCGACTCGAGCTCCTACGAGCAGTACTTC.

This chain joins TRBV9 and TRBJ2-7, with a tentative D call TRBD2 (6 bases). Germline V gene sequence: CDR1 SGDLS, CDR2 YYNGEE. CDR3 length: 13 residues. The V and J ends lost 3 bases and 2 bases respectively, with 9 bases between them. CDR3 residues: CASSEGLTYEQYF. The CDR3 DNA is TGTGCCAGCAGCGAGGGACTGACCTACGAGCAGTACTTC.

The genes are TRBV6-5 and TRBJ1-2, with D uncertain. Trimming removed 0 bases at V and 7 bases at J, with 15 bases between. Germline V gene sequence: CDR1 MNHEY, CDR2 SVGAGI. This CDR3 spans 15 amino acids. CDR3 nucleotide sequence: TGTGCCAGCAGTTACTCAATCCCGTCCGCAGGTGGCTACACCTTC. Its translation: CASSYSIPSAGGYTF.

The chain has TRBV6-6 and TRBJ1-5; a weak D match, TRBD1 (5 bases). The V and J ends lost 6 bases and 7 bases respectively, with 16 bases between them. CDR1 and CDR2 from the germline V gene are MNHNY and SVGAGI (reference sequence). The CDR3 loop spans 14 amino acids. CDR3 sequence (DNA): TGTGCCAGCAGGGGGGAAGGGCTGAGCCAGCCCCAGCATTTT. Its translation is CASRGEGLSQPQHF.

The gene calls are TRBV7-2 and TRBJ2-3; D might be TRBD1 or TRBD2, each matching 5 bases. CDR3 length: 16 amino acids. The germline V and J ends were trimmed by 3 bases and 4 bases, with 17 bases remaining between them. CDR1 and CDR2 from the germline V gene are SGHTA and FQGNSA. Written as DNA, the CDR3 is TGTGCCAGCAGCTTCACCGGGGCACAAATCGCAGATACGCAGTATTTT. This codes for CASSFTGAQIADTQYF. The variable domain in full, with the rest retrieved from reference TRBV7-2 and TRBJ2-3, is GAGVSQSPSNKVTEKGKDVELRCDPISGHTALYWYRQSLGQGLEFLIYFQGNSAPDKSGLPSDRFSAERTGGSVSTLTIQRTQQEDSAVYLCASSFTGAQIADTQYFGPGTRLTVL.

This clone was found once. The DNA for the CDR3 is TGTGCCAGCAGAAGAGGGGCAGGGAGGTACGAGCAGTACTTC. It is translated as CASRRGAGRYEQYF. The chain links TRBV27 to TRBJ2-7, with a possible D match to TRBD2 (6 bases). Per germline, CDR1 MNHEY and CDR2 SMNVEV (reference sequence). The CDR3 totals 14 residues. Trimming took 6 bases from V and 4 from J, leaving 16 bases between them.

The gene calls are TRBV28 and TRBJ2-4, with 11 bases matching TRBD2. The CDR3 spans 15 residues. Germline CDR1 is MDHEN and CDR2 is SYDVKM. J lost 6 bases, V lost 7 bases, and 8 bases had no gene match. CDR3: CASTRGGTSGNIQYF. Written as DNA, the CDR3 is TGTGCCAGCACCAGGGGGGGGACTAGCGGAAACATTCAGTACTTC.